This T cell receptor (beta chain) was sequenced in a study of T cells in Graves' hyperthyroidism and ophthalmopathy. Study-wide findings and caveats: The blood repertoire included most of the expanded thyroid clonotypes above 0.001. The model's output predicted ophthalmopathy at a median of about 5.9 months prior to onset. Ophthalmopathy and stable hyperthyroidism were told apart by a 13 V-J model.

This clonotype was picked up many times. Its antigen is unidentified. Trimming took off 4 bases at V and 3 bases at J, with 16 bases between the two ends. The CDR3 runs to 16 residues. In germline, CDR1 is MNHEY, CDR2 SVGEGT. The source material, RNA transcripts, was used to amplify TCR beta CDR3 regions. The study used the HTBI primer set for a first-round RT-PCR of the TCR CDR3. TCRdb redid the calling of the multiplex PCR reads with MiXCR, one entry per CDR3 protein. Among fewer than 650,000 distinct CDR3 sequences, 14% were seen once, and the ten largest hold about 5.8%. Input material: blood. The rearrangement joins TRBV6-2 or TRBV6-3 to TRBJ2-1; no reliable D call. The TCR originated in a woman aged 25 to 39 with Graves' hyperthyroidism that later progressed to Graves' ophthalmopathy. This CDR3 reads CASSSSGHPVYNEQFF. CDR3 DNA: TGTGCCAGCAGTTCGTCCGGGCACCCGGTCTACAATGAGCAGTTCTTC.